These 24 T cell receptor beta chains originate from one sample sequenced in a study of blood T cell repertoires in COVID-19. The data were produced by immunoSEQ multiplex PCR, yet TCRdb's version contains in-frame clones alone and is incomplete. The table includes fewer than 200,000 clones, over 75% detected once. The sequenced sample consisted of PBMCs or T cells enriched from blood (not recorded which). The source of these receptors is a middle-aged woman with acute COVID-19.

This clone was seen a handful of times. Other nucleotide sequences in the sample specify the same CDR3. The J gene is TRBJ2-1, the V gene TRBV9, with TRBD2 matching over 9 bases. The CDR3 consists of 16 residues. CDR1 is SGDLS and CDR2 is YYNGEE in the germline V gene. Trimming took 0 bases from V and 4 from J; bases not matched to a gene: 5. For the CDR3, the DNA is TGTGCCAGCAGCGTAGTTGCGGGAGGGTTTTACAATGAGCAGTTCTTC. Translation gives CASSVVAGGFYNEQFF.

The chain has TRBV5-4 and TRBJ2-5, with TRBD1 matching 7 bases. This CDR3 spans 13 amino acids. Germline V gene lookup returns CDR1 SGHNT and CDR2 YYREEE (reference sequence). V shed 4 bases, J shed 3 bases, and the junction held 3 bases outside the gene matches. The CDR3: CASSAGQEETQYF. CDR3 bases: TGTGCCAGCAGCGCCGGACAGGAAGAGACCCAGTACTTC.

The CDR3 nucleotides are TGTGCCAGCAGCCCCTGGACTAGCGGGAGGGCGACCGGGGAGCTGTTTTTT. It encodes CASSPWTSGRATGELFF. This sequence joins TRBV4-2 and TRBJ2-2, with 15 nucleotides matching TRBD2. The J segment lost 5 bases and the V segment lost 4 bases, leaving 5 bases of the junction unmatched. The CDR3 is made up of 17 amino acids. The germline V gene encodes CDR1 LGHNA and CDR2 YNFKEQ.

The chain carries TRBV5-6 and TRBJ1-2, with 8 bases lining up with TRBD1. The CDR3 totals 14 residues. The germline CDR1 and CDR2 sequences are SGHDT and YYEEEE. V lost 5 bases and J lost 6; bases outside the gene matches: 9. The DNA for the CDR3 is TGTGCCAGCAGGGAACAGGGGGGGTCAGATGGCTACACCTTC. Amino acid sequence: CASREQGGSDGYTF.

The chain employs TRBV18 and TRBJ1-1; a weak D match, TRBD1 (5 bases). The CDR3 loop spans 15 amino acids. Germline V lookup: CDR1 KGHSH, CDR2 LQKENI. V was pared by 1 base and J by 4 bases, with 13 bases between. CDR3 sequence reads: CASSPRRGEITEAFF. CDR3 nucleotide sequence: TGTGCCAGCTCACCACGAAGGGGCGAGATCACTGAAGCTTTCTTT.

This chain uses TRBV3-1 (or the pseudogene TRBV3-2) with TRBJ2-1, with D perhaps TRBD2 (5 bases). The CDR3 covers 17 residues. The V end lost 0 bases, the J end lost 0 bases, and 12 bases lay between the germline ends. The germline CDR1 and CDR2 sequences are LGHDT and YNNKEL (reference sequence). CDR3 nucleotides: TGTGCCAGCAGCCAAGATGAGGGCCCTAGCTCCTACAATGAGCAGTTCTTC. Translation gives CASSQDEGPSSYNEQFF.

The CDR3 region is CTSSHSGGSSYNEQFF. CDR3 DNA: TGCACCAGCAGCCACAGCGGGGGGAGCTCCTACAATGAGCAGTTCTTC. This sequence joins TRBV1 and TRBJ2-1; no check of the table's D call, TRBD2, against the DNA was made. TRBV1 constitutes a pseudogene. This CDR3 contains 16 residues.

CDR3 residues: CSASSRDPSRGEQFF. The CDR3 DNA reads TGCAGTGCTAGTTCCCGGGACCCAAGCAGGGGTGAGCAGTTCTTC. The chain employs TRBV20-1 and TRBJ2-1; D may be TRBD1 (6 bases). CDR3 length: 15 amino acids. Trimming removed 3 bases from V and 9 bases from J, with 21 bases in between. Per germline, CDR1 DFQATT and CDR2 SNEGSKA (reference sequence).

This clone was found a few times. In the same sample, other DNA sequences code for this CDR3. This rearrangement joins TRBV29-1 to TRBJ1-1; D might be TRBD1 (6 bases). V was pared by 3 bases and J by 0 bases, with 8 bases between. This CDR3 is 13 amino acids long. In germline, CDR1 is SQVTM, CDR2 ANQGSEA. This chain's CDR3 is CSVEGQMNTEAFF. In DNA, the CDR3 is TGCAGCGTTGAGGGACAAATGAACACTGAAGCTTTCTTT.

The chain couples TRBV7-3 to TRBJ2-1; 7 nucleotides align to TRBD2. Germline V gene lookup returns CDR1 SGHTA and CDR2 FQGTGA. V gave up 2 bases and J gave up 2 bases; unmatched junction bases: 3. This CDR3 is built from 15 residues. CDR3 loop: CASSLERGAYNEQFF. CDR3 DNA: TGTGCCAGCAGCTTAGAGCGGGGAGCCTACAATGAGCAGTTCTTC.

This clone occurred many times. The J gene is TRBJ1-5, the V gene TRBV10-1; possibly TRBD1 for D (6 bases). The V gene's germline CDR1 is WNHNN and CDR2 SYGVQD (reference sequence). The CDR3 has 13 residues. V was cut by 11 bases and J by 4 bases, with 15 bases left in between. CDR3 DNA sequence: TGCGCCGGGTCGCCACAGGGAAATCAGCCCCAGCATTTT. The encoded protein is CAGSPQGNQPQHF.

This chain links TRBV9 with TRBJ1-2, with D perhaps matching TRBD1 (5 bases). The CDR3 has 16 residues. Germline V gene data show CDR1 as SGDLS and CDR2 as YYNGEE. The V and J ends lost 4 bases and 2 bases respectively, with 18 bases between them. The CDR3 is CASSHPHKGINYGYTF. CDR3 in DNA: TGTGCCAGCAGCCATCCTCACAAGGGGATAAACTATGGCTACACCTTC.

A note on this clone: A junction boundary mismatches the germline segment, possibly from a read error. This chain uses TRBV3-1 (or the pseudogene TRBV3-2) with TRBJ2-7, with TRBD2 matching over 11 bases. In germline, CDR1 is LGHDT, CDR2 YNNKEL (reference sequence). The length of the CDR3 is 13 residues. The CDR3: CASSPGTSGLPAF. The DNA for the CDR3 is TGTGCCAGCAGTCCCGGGACTAGCGGACTGCCTGCTTTC.

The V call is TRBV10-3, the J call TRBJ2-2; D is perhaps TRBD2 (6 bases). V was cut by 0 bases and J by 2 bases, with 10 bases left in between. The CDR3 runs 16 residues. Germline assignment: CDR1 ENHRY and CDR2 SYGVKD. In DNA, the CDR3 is TGTGCCATCAGTGAGTCCTGGGGGGATAACACCGGGGAGCTGTTTTTT. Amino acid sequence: CAISESWGDNTGELFF.

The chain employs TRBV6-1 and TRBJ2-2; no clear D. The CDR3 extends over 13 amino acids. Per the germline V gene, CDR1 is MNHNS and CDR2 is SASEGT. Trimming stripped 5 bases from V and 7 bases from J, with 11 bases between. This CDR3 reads CASSYTQVGELFF. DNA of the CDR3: TGTGCCAGCAGTTATACCCAGGTCGGGGAGCTGTTTTTT.

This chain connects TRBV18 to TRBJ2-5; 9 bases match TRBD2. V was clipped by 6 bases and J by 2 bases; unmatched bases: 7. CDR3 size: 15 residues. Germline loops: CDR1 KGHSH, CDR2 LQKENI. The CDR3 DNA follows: TGTGCCAGCTCTCCGCGGGAGGGGCAACAAGAGACCCAGTACTTC. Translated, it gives CASSPREGQQETQYF.

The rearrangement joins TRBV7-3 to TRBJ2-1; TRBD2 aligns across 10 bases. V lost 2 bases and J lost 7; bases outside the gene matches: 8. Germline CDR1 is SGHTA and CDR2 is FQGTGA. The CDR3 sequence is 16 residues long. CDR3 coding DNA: TGTGCCAGCAGCTTACGTGCTAGCGGGAGAGGAAATGAGCAGTTCTTC. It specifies CASSLRASGRGNEQFF.

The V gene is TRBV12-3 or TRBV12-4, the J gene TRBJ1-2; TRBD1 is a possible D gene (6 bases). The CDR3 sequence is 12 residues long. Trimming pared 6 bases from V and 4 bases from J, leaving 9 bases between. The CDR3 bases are TGTGCCAGCAGCAGGGGCATCTATGGCTACACCTTC. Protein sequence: CASSRGIYGYTF.

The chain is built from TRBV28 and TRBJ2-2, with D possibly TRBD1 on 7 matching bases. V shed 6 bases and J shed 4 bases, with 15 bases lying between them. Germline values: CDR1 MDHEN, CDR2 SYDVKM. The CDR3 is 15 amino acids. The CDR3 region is CASSQTRGLTGELFF. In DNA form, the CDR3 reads TGTGCCAGCAGCCAGACTAGGGGGCTCACCGGGGAGCTGTTTTTT.

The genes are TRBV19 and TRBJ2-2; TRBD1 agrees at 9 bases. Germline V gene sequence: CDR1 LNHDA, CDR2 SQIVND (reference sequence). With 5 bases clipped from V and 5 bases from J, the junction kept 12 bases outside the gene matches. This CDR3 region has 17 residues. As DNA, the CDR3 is TGTGCCAGTAGTCCGGCCCCGGGGACAGGGTGGACCGGGGAGCTGTTTTTT. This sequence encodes CASSPAPGTGWTGELFF.

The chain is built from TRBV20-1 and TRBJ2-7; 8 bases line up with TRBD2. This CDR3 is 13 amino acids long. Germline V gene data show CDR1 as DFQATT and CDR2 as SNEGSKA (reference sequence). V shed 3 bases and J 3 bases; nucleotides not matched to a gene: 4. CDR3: CSASEREIYEQYF. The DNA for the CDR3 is TGCAGTGCTAGTGAGCGGGAGATCTACGAGCAGTACTTC.

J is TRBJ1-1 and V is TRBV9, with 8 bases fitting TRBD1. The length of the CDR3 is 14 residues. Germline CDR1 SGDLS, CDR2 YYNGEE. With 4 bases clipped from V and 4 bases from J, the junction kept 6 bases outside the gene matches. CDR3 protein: CASSPTGTGTEAFF. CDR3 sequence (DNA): TGTGCCAGCAGCCCAACCGGGACAGGCACTGAAGCTTTCTTT.

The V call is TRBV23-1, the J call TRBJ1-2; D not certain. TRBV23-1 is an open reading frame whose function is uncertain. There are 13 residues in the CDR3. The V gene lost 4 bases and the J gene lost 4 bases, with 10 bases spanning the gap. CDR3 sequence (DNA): TGCGCCAGCAGTCCTCAGGCCCCCTATGGCTACACCTTC. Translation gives CASSPQAPYGYTF.

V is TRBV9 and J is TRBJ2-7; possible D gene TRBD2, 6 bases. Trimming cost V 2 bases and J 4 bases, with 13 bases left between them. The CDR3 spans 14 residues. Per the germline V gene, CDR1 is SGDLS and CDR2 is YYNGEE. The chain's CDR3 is CASSVFSGGYEQYF. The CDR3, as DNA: TGTGCCAGCAGCGTTTTCTCCGGGGGTTACGAGCAGTACTTC.